This T cell receptor (beta chain) was sequenced in a study of shared clonotypes between healthy human individuals. Data came from immunoSEQ multiplex PCR; TCRdb stores just in-frame clones and leaves some out. This sample has approximately 1.4 million clones, with approximately 98% found just once. To note about this clone: Its specificity is not known.

Trimming removed 8 bases at V and 1 base at J, with 15 bases between. The germline gives CDR1 MNHEY, CDR2 SVGAGI. The CDR3 spans 15 residues. Study-level results: Shared clonotypes: approximately 5% naive CD4, roughly 3.8% naive CD8, about 2.5% memory CD4, about 0.4% memory CD8.

Subsets obtained from CD4+ cells comprised CD45RA+ naive and CD45RA-negative memory cells. The chain employs TRBV6-5 and TRBJ1-3; D might be TRBD1 (5 bases). The clonotype comes from a man aged 25-45 years in good health. The sample consisted of naive CD4+ T cells sorted from blood. Subset: CD45RA+ positively selected. The CDR3 DNA is TGTGCCAGCCTTCCCGGGGGACGGTCTGGAAACACCATATATTTT. This encodes CASLPGGRSGNTIYF.